This TCR beta chain was documented in a study of blood T cell repertoires in COVID-19. The overall study: In each case, the material was cDNA or gDNA derived from T cells, B-cell-depleted T cells, or PBMCs.

The germline V gene has CDR1 LGHDT and CDR2 YNNKEL (reference sequence). Trimming took off 4 bases at V and 0 bases at J, with 13 bases between the two ends. This CDR3 comprises 16 residues. In the original analysis: Counts of nucleated cells, estimated from reference gene primer amplification, were obtained. Here immunoSEQ multiplex PCR was the method, and the copy in TCRdb shows in-frame clones only, minus some. V and J calls and clone size are copied from that table; D and trimming were computed from the DNA. The sample holds fewer than 150,000 clones, about 90% seen once. The TCR sequence derives from a woman aged 60-70 years with COVID-19, enrolled during active disease. This rearrangement joins TRBV3-1 (or the pseudogene TRBV3-2) to TRBJ1-3; D call uncertain. The specimen sequenced was peripheral blood. CDR3 in amino acids: CASSPVAPYSGNTIYF. DNA for the CDR3: TGTGCCAGCAGCCCCGTTGCGCCTTACTCTGGAAACACCATATATTTT.